The 2 T cell receptor beta chains listed next were all sequenced from one sample in a study of CD8+CD57+ T cells in acquired aplastic anemia. Profiling of TCR beta VDJ combinations and CDR3 sequences used genomic DNA as template. TCRdb re-called the reads with MiXCR, one entry per CDR3 protein. Among around 430,000 distinct CDR3 sequences listed, over 25% were seen once. Sequencing involved patients with CD8+CD57+ cell expansion previously shown by flow cytometry. Sequenced input: sorted CD4+, CD8+, or CD8+CD57+ T cells (not recorded which) from PBMCs. The receptors were gathered from a human donor with aplastic anemia.

Ten or more counts support this clonotype. The chain couples TRBV7-9 to TRBJ1-2; D is possibly TRBD1 (5 bases). CDR1 and CDR2 from the germline V gene are SEHNR and FQNEAQ (reference sequence). With 7 bases removed from V and 4 bases from J, the gap between germline ends came to 16 bases. This CDR3 comprises 14 residues. The CDR3 protein is CASTVPGTFYGYTF. In DNA form, the CDR3 reads TGTGCCAGCACCGTCCCGGGGACCTTCTATGGCTACACCTTC.

Here the CDR3 reads CASRRTGTGAYEQYF. CDR3 bases: TGCGCCAGCAGGCGTACCGGGACAGGGGCTTACGAGCAGTACTTC. The chain links TRBV5-1 to TRBJ2-7; 10 bases line up with TRBD1. Per germline, CDR1 SGHRS and CDR2 YFSETQ. The CDR3 covers 15 residues. V lost 5 bases and J lost 4; bases outside the gene matches: 9.